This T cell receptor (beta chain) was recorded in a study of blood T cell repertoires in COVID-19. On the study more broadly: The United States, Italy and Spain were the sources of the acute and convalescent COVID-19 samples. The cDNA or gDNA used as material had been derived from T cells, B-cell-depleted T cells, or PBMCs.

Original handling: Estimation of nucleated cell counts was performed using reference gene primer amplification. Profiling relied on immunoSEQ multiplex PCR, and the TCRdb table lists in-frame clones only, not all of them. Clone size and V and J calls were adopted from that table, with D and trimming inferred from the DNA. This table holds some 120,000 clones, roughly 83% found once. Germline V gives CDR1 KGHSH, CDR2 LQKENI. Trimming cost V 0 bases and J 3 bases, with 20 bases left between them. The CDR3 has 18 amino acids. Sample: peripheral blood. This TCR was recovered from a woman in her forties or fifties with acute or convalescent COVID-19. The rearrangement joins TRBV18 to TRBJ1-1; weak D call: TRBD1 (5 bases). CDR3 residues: CASSPPGGGIEGDTEAFF. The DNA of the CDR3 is TGTGCCAGCTCACCACCGGGGGGTGGCATTGAGGGTGACACTGAAGCTTTCTTT.